Reported below is one TCR beta chain. The donors formed part of the roughly 120-subject validation cohort, distinct from the roughly 640-subject first cohort. The data are from a study of cytomegalovirus exposure and HLA in healthy donors. TCRdb's copy holds only in-frame clones and misses some; the assay was immunoSEQ multiplex PCR. The data show fewer than 400,000 clones, with 70% to 90% seen just once and around 0.84% held by the top ten. CDR1 is MNHNY, CDR2 SVGAGI, per germline (reference sequence). CDR3 size: 15 residues. V lost 6 bases to trimming and J lost 5 bases; unmatched junction nucleotides: 8.

The V gene is TRBV6-6, the J gene TRBJ2-1, with 9 bases lining up with TRBD1. This clonotype was obtained from a woman aged 18 to 35 in good health and CMV-seronegative. Sequenced input: PBMCs. In DNA form, the CDR3 reads TGTGCCAGCAGCCGCCGGGACAGGGTTAACAATGAGCAGTTCTTC. Residues: CASSRRDRVNNEQFF.